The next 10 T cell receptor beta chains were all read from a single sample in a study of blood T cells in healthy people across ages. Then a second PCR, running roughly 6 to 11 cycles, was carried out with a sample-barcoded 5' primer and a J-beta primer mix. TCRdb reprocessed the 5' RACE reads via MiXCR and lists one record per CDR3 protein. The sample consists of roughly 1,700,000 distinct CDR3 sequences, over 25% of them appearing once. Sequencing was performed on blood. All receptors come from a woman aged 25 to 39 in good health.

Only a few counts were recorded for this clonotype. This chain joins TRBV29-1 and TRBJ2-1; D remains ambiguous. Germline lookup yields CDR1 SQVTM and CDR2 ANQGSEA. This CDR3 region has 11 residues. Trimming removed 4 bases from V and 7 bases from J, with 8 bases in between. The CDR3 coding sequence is TGCAGCGTTGTAATAATGAATGAGCAGTTCTTC. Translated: CSVVIMNEQFF.

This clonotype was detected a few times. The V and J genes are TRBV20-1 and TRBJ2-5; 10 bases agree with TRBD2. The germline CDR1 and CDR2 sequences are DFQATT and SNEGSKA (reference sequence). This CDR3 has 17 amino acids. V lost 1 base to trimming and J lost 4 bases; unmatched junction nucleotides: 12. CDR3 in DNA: TGCAGTGCTAGAGCCGCGGGGCTAGCGGGAGCAAGAGAGACCCAGTACTTC. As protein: CSARAAGLAGARETQYF.

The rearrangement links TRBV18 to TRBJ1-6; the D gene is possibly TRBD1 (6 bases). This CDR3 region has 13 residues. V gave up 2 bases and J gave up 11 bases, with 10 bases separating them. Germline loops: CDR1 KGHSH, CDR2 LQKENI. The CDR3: CASSPKGDTPLHF. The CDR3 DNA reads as TGTGCCAGCTCACCAAAGGGGGATACACCCCTCCACTTT. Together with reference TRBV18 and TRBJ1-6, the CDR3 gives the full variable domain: NAGVMQNPRHLVRRRGQEARLRCSPMKGHSHVYWYRQLPEEGLKFMVYLQKENIIDESGMPKERFSAEFPKEGPSILRIQQVVRGDSAAYFCASSPKGDTPLHFGNGTRLTVT.

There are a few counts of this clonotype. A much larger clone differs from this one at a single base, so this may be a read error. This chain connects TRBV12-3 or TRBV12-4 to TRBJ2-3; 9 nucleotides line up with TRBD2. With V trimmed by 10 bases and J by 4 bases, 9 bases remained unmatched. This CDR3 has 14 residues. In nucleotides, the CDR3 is TGTGCCACCCGACTAGCGGAGACCGCAGATACGCAGTATTTT. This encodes CATRLAETADTQYF.

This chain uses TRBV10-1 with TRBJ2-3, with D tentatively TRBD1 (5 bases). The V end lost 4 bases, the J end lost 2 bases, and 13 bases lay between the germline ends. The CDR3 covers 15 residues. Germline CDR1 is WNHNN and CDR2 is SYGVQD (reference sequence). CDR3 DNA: TGCGCCAGCAGTGTTTCGACCAGGGCCACAGATACGCAGTATTTT. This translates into CASSVSTRATDTQYF.

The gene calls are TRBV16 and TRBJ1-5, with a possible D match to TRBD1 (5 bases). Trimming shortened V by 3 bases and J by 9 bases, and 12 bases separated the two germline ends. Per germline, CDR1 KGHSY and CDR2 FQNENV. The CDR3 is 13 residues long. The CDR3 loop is CASSQGDVRPQHF. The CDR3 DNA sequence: TGTGCCAGCAGCCAGGGGGACGTTAGGCCCCAGCATTTT. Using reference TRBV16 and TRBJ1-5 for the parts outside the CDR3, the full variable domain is GEEVAQTPKHLVRGEGQKAKLYCAPIKGHSYVFWYQQVLKNEFKFLISFQNENVFDETGMPKERFSAKCLPNSPCSLEIQATKLEDSAVYFCASSQGDVRPQHFGDGTRLSIL.

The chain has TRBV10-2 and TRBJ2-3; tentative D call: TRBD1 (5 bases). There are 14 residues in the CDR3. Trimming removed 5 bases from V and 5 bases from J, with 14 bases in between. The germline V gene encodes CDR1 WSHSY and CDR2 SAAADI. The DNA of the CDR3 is TGCGCCAGCAGTAGGGCAGGGCCAGGAGATACGCAGTATTTT. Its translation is CASSRAGPGDTQYF.

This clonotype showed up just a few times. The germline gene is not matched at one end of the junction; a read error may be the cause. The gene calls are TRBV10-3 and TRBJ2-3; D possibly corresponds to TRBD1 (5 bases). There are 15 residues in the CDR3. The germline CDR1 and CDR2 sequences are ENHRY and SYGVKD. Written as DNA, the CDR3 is TGTGCCATCAGTGATGGGGCAGGCTCCACAGATACGCGGTATTTT. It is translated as CAISDGAGSTDTRYF.

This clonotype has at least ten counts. CDR3 loop: CASSQTSPRSNEQFF. The CDR3 nucleotides read TGTGCCAGCAGTCAGACTAGTCCCCGCTCCAATGAGCAGTTCTTC. The V gene is TRBV6-2 or TRBV6-3, the J gene TRBJ2-1; possibly TRBD2 for D (6 bases). V lost 5 bases and J lost 6, with 17 bases in between. CDR3 length equals 15 residues. From germline, CDR1 is MNHEY and CDR2 SVGEGT.

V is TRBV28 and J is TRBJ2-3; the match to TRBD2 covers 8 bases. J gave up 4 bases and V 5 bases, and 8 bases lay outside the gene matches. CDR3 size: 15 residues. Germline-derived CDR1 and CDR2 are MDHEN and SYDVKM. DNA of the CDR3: TGTGCCAGCAGTCGGGGACTAGTGCTCCCAGATACGCAGTATTTT. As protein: CASSRGLVLPDTQYF.